One and the same sample provided the 9 T cell receptor beta chains below, sequenced in a study of blood T cell repertoires in COVID-19. Using immunoSEQ multiplex PCR, the repertoire was profiled, and TCRdb retains in-frame clones only, with some absent. The table records approximately 270,000 clones, 80% to 90% of them present only once. The sample consisted of peripheral blood. These TCRs come from a man younger than 45 with acute or convalescent COVID-19.

The V and J genes are TRBV30 and TRBJ1-1; D unclear. The CDR3 sequence is 13 residues long. V was clipped by 2 bases and J by 4 bases, with 11 bases between them. Germline CDR1 and CDR2: GTSNPN and SVGIG (reference sequence). The chain's CDR3 is CAWSTQVTTEAFF. The CDR3 DNA is TGTGCCTGGAGTACTCAGGTGACCACTGAAGCTTTCTTT. The entire variable domain, with the rest obtained from reference TRBV30 and TRBJ1-1, is as follows: SQTIHQWPATLVQPVGSPLSLECTVEGTSNPNLYWYRQAAGRGLQLLFYSVGIGQISSEVPQNLSASRPQDRQFILSSKKLLLSDSGFYLCAWSTQVTTEAFFGQGTRLTVV.

The chain carries TRBV27 and TRBJ2-7, with 9 bases aligning to TRBD2. The germline CDR1 and CDR2 sequences are MNHEY and SMNVEV (reference sequence). This CDR3 is 15 amino acids long. Losses at the gene ends were 5 bases for V and 3 bases for J; bases not matched to a gene: 8. CDR3 coding DNA: TGTGCCAGCAGTACTGCTAGCGGGGCTCTCTACGAGCAGTACTTC. This sequence encodes CASSTASGALYEQYF.

V is TRBV6-2 or TRBV6-3 and J is TRBJ2-7, with D tentatively TRBD1 (6 bases). CDR3 size: 12 residues. The ends were cut back, 5 bases at V and 4 bases at J, with 9 bases in the middle. CDR1 and CDR2 from the germline V gene are MNHEY and SVGEGT. In DNA form, the CDR3 reads TGTGCCAGCAGTGTCACAGGGTACGAGCAGTACTTC. This translates into CASSVTGYEQYF.

The chain recombines TRBV11-2 with TRBJ2-5; no clear D. This CDR3 is 15 amino acids long. V shed 0 bases and J shed 4 bases, with 12 bases lying between them. CDR1 is SGHAT, CDR2 FQNNGV, per germline. As DNA, the CDR3 is TGTGCCAGCAGCTTAGACCAGACAAGACGAGAGACCCAGTACTTC. Translating it yields CASSLDQTRRETQYF.

This clone occurred once. V and J are TRBV19 and TRBJ1-5; 7 bases agree with TRBD1. J lost 4 bases, V lost 1 base, and 4 bases had no gene match. This CDR3 region has 15 residues. CDR1 is LNHDA and CDR2 is SQIVND in the germline V gene (reference sequence). In nucleotides, the CDR3 is TGTGCCAGTAGTATAGTCGACAGGGAAAATCAGCCCCAGCATTTT. Translation: CASSIVDRENQPQHF.

The rearrangement links TRBV28 to TRBJ1-3, with unresolved D. CDR1 is MDHEN, CDR2 SYDVKM, per germline. Trimming stripped 6 bases from V and 1 base from J, with 10 bases between. The CDR3 extends over 14 amino acids. CDR3 region: CASRPSRSGNTIYF. The CDR3 coding sequence is TGTGCCAGCAGGCCTAGTCGTTCTGGAAACACCATATATTTT.

V gene TRBV19 combines with J gene TRBJ2-7; 9 bases align to TRBD1. J was trimmed by 5 bases and V by 9 bases; bases with no gene match: 11. Germline CDR1 reads LNHDA; CDR2 reads SQIVND (reference sequence). The CDR3 loop spans 14 amino acids. CDR3 DNA sequence: TGTGCCAGCAGAAACCGGGACAGGGTTGACGAGCAGTACTTC. Its translation is CASRNRDRVDEQYF.

V gene TRBV28 combines with J gene TRBJ1-2; D not certain. Germline V CDR1 and CDR2: MDHEN, SYDVKM. The V end lost 7 bases, the J end lost 6 bases, and 15 bases lay between the germline ends. This CDR3 spans 13 amino acids. The CDR3 spells CASTSLEEDGYTF. The CDR3 coding sequence is TGTGCCAGCACCTCACTAGAAGAGGATGGCTACACCTTC.

This chain links TRBV5-5 with TRBJ1-2; a possible D gene is TRBD1 (5 bases). The V end was cut by 0 bases, the J end by 5 bases, with 11 bases between. The CDR3 loop spans 14 amino acids. Germline CDR1 and CDR2: SGHKS and YYEKEE (reference sequence). The CDR3 sequence: CASSLAGIVYGYTF. DNA for the CDR3: TGTGCCAGCAGCTTGGCAGGGATAGTATATGGCTACACCTTC.